This paragraph covers one T cell receptor (beta chain) sequence. Under the authors' procedure: Researchers report that nucleated cell counts were estimated from reference gene primer amplification. The assay was immunoSEQ multiplex PCR, and TCRdb's table has in-frame clones only and misses some. That table gives V, J and clone size, and the DNA gave D and trimming. The data contain about 94,000 clones, about 86% of them seen just once; the ten biggest clones take up around 6.5%. Trimming took off 0 bases at V and 3 bases at J, with 10 bases between the two ends. Germline values: CDR1 SGDLS, CDR2 YYNGEE. This CDR3 comprises 15 residues. The sample is drawn from a study of blood T cell repertoires in COVID-19. Looking at the study overall: The study drew acute and convalescent COVID-19 samples from the United States, Italy and Spain. T cells, B-cell-depleted T cells, or PBMCs supplied cDNA or gDNA.

The chain couples TRBV9 to TRBJ2-1; TRBD2 is a possible D gene (7 bases). The sequenced sample was peripheral blood. This sequence was found in a man aged 55 to 70 with acute or convalescent COVID-19. The CDR3 loop reads CASSVEGGLYNEQFF. CDR3 coding DNA: TGTGCCAGCAGCGTAGAGGGGGGGCTCTACAATGAGCAGTTCTTC.